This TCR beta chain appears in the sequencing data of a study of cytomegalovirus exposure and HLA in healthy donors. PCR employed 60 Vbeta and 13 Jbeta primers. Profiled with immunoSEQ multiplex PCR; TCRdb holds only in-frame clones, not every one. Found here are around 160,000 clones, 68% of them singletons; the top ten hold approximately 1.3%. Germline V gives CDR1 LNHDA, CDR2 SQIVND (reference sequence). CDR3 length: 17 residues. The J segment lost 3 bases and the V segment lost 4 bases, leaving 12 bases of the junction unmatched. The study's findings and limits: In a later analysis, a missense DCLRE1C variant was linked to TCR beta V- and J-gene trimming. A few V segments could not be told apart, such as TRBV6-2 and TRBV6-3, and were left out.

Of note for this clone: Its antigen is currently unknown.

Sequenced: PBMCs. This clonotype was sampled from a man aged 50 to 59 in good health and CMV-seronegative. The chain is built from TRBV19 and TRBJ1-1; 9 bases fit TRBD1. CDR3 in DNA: TGTGCCAGTAGTAGAGGGACAGGGTTTTCTCTGGACACTGAAGCTTTCTTT. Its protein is CASSRGTGFSLDTEAFF.